A selection of T cell receptor beta chains follows, all from one sample in a study of blood T cell repertoires in COVID-19. Here immunoSEQ multiplex PCR was the method, and the copy in TCRdb shows in-frame clones only, minus some. The data show about 33,000 clones, 85% to 90% seen once. The sample comprised peripheral blood. The receptors shown here come from a human donor in a cohort sampled during active COVID-19. Both conserved end residues are part of each CDR3. A D gene is named only where the DNA matches it firmly. Clone size appears in some rows only: once, few, many, or a class for an expanded clone.

. | TRBJ2-1 | TRBD2 | TRBV10-2 | TGCGCCAGCAACGGCGATCCGGGACTAGCGGGGGAGAGGTCCTACAATGAGCAGTTCTTC | CASNGDPGLAGERSYNEQFF
once | TRBJ2-3 | TRBD1 | TRBV5-1 | TGCGCCAGCACCAACCTACAGGGGGCCATCACAGATACGCAGTATTTT | CASTNLQGAITDTQYF
. | TRBJ1-4 | . | TRBV2 | TGTGCCAGCAGTGGTTTGACAGGACAAAATGAAAAACTGTTTTTT | CASSGLTGQNEKLFF
. | TRBJ2-7 | . | TRBV28 | TGTGCCAGCAGTTTACCGGGAAAAAAAAGTTACGAGCAGTACTTC | CASSLPGKKSYEQYF
. | TRBJ1-1 | . | TRBV2 | TGTGCCAGCAGTGAAGCGGAACCAGGATACACTGAAGCTTTCTTT | CASSEAEPGYTEAFF
once | TRBJ1-1 | . | TRBV6-6 | TGTGCCACCCAAGAGAGGGAGGGGACTGAAGCTTTCTTT | CATQEREGTEAFF
. | TRBJ1-3 | TRBD1 | TRBV18 | TGTGCCAGCTCGCCACAGGGGAACTCTGGAAACACCATATATTTT | CASSPQGNSGNTIYF
. | TRBJ2-3 | . | TRBV7-9 | TGTGCCAGCAGCCTCGGGACTAGCACAGATACGCAGTATTTT | CASSLGTSTDTQYF
. | TRBJ2-2 | TRBD2 | TRBV7-6 | TGTGCCAGCAGCTTACTAGCGGAGAACACCGGGGAGCTGTTTTTT | CASSLLAENTGELFF
once | TRBJ1-6 | . | TRBV19 | TGTGCCAGTAGTCCCCCTTATGGGGAGGACGTTAATTCACCCCTCCACTTT | CASSPPYGEDVNSPLHF
. | TRBJ2-5 | TRBD2 | TRBV13 | TGTGCCAGCGGCGTTAGCGGGGGGTCTTACCAAGAGACCCAGTACTTC | CASGVSGGSYQETQYF
. | TRBJ1-4 | . | TRBV6-2/TRBV6-3 | TGTGCCAGCAGCCAACCTTGGACAGATGAAAAACTGTTTTTT | CASSQPWTDEKLFF
. | TRBJ1-1 | TRBD1 | TRBV4-1 | TGCGCCAGCAGCCAACGACTACGCGGACAGGGAGTCATGAGCACTGAAGCTTTCTTT | CASSQRLRGQGVMSTEAFF
. | TRBJ2-7 | . | TRBV5-5 | TGTGCCAGCAGCTTGACGGGGGACGAGCAGTACTTC | CASSLTGDEQYF
once | TRBJ2-7 | . | TRBV7-8 | TGTGCCAGCAGCGATAGAGCCTACGAGCAGTACTTC | CASSDRAYEQYF
. | TRBJ1-4 | . | TRBV28 | TGTGCCAGCAGTTTGCGGGAAAAACTGTTTTTT | CASSLREKLFF
. | TRBJ2-1 | . | TRBV19 | TGTGCCAGTAGTATCGCGGGATCCTACAATGAGCAGTTCTTC | CASSIAGSYNEQFF
. | TRBJ2-7 | . | TRBV9 | TGTGCCAGCAGCGTCGGGGTGAGCTCCTACGAGCAGTACTTC | CASSVGVSSYEQYF
. | TRBJ2-7 | . | TRBV11-2 | TGTGCCAGCAGCCTCGCGCGGTACGAGCAGTACTTC | CASSLARYEQYF
. | TRBJ2-1 | TRBD2 | TRBV7-8 | TGTGCCAGCAGCTTTCCCGGGACTAGCTACAATGAGCAGTTCTTC | CASSFPGTSYNEQFF
. | TRBJ2-7 | TRBD2 | TRBV19 | TGTGCCAGTAGTATAGATAGCGGGGGAGGCTACGAGCAGTACTTC | CASSIDSGGGYEQYF
. | TRBJ2-3 | TRBD1 | TRBV29-1 | TGCAGCGTTAAACTGGACAGGGGGGGACGAGATACGCAGTATTTT | CSVKLDRGGRDTQYF
. | TRBJ2-7 | . | TRBV20-1 | TGCAGTGCTAGTGGTAGCGTCGGTCGGTACGAGCAGTACTTC | CSASGSVGRYEQYF
. | TRBJ2-7 | . | TRBV12-5 | TGTGCTAGTGGTTTCGGCAGACTCTACGAGCAGTACTTC | CASGFGRLYEQYF
. | TRBJ2-2 | . | TRBV27 | TGTGCCAGCAGTCAAAAACCGGACACCGGGGAGCTGTTTTTT | CASSQKPDTGELFF
. | TRBJ1-5 | . | TRBV2 | TGTGCCAGCAGTCCCGGAGTCAATCAGCCCCAGCATTTT | CASSPGVNQPQHF
. | TRBJ2-2 | TRBD2 | TRBV9 | TGTGCCAGCAGCGTAGGCCCCCAACCTAGCGGGGGAACCGGGGAGCTGTTTTTT | CASSVGPQPSGGTGELFF
. | TRBJ2-5 | TRBD2 | TRBV27 | TGTGCCAGCAGTTTATCTTTGTGGGCCCACGTTGGGGGACTATTCACTTTAATTAAAGAGACCCAGTACTTC | CASSLSLWAHVGGLFTLIKETQYF
. | TRBJ1-2 | . | TRBV7-2 | TGTGCCAGCAGCTTAGTTGGCTCACGGCTAACTATCGGCTACACCTTC | CASSLVGSRLTIGYTF
. | TRBJ2-1 | . | TRBV27 | TGTGCCAGCAGTTTATTCGGACAGCTAGTTGGCAATGAGCAGTTCTTC | CASSLFGQLVGNEQFF
. | TRBJ2-7 | . | TRBV2 | TGTGCCAGCAGTGATTCACCTGCGGAACGATTGTTCGAGCAGTACTTC | CASSDSPAERLFEQYF
. | TRBJ1-1 | . | TRBV7-9 | TGTGCCAGCAGCGCTGTACAGGGGAACACTGAAGCTTTCTTT | CASSAVQGNTEAFF
. | TRBJ2-1 | TRBD1 | TRBV9 | TGTGCCAGCAGCGCCGGGACAGGGGGTTTCTATGAGCAGTTCTTC | CASSAGTGGFYEQFF
. | TRBJ2-5 | TRBD2 | TRBV7-3 | TGTGCCAGCAGCGCGACTAGCGGGAGGGGGGAGACCCAGTACTTC | CASSATSGRGETQYF
. | TRBJ2-6 | . | TRBV7-3 | TGTGCCAGCAGCTCCGAAGGGGTCGGGGCCAACGTCCTGACTTTC | CASSSEGVGANVLTF
medium-sized | TRBJ2-5 | TRBD1 | TRBV7-6 | TGTGCCAGCAGCCCCCTCGTCACAGGGGGTGGAGGAGGGACCCAGTACTTC | CASSPLVTGGGGGTQYF
. | TRBJ2-3 | TRBD2 | TRBV5-1 | TGCGCCAGCAGCCAGAGTAGCGGGATCAACACAGATACGCAGTATTTT | CASSQSSGINTDTQYF
. | TRBJ2-1 | TRBD2 | TRBV9 | TGTGCCAGCAGCCCCGGGGGGGGCGGCGGCTACAATGAGCAGTTCTTC | CASSPGGGGGYNEQFF
once | TRBJ2-1 | . | TRBV7-7 | TGTGCTAGCAGTTCGGGACACTCGAGCTCCTACAATGAGCAGTTCTTC | CASSSGHSSSYNEQFF
once | TRBJ2-7 | TRBD1 | TRBV6-5 | TGTGCCAGCAGTACCGGGACAGGGGGCCTCTACGAGCAGTACTTC | CASSTGTGGLYEQYF
. | TRBJ2-1 | TRBD2 | TRBV5-1 | TGCGCCAGCAGCTTGGGGGGACTAGTCTACAATGAGCAGTTCTTC | CASSLGGLVYNEQFF
. | TRBJ2-1 | TRBD2 | TRBV2 | TGTGCCAGCAGTTCCCCCGGGACTAGCGGGACCTACTCCTACAATGAGCAGTTCTTC | CASSSPGTSGTYSYNEQFF
once | TRBJ2-7 | . | TRBV5-1 | TGCGCCAGCAGCTTGAGTGGGGCAAGGAGGGCAAGGGGCTACGAGCAGTACTTC | CASSLSGARRARGYEQYF
. | TRBJ2-1 | . | TRBV28 | TGTGCCAGCAGTAGAGAAAGCGTACATGAGCAGTTCTTC | CASSRESVHEQFF
. | TRBJ2-1 | . | TRBV5-1 | TGCGCCAGCAGCTGGGACTCTCAAGGAGGGCAGTTCTTC | CASSWDSQGGQFF
. | TRBJ2-5 | TRBD2 | TRBV6-5 | TGTGCCAGCAGTTCCGGACTAGCGAGGCCATACGAGACCCAGTACTTC | CASSSGLARPYETQYF
. | TRBJ2-3 | TRBD1 | TRBV11-2 | TGTGCCAGCAGCTTAGAGGACAGGGTGGCAGATACGCAGTATTTT | CASSLEDRVADTQYF
. | TRBJ2-7 | . | TRBV7-2 | TGTGCCAGCAGCCCCCGGTGGAGGCGCGAGCAGTACTTC | CASSPRWRREQYF
. | TRBJ1-1 | TRBD1 | TRBV28 | TGTGCCAGCAGTTCACCCGGGACAGTGAACACTGAAGCTTTCTTT | CASSSPGTVNTEAFF
. | TRBJ2-5 | . | TRBV28 | TGTGCCAGCAGTTTACCAGCGGGCGAGACCCAGTACTTC | CASSLPAGETQYF
. | TRBJ2-7 | . | TRBV6-6 | TGTGCCAGCAGTTCCGAGGTCTACGAGCAGTACTTC | CASSSEVYEQYF
once | TRBJ1-1 | TRBD1 | TRBV28 | TGTGCCAGCATAGGGGGACAGGGGGGAAACACTGAAGCTTTCTTT | CASIGGQGGNTEAFF
. | TRBJ2-1 | . | TRBV6-5 | TGTGCCAGCAGTTACCACAGTGGTGAGCAGTTCTTC | CASSYHSGEQFF
. | TRBJ2-7 | . | TRBV9 | TGTGCCAGCAGCGTAGGAGCTAGCGACCACGAGCAGTACTTC | CASSVGASDHEQYF
. | TRBJ1-1 | . | TRBV7-9 | TGTGCCAGCAGGGGAGAGGGGAACACTGAAGCTTTCTTT | CASRGEGNTEAFF
. | TRBJ2-5 | . | TRBV2 | TGTGCCAGCAGTGGCTTAGGCGTGGGCCTGGGAGAGACCCAGTACTTC | CASSGLGVGLGETQYF
. | TRBJ2-1 | . | TRBV2 | TGTGCCAGCAGTGTATTTGCGCAGGGTGAGCAGTTCTTC | CASSVFAQGEQFF
. | TRBJ2-7 | . | TRBV9 | TGTGCCAGCAGCGTAGCGGAGGGTCGACCTCAAGAGCAGTACTTC | CASSVAEGRPQEQYF
. | TRBJ2-5 | . | TRBV19 | TGTGCCAGTAGTATCCGGGTACGGGGTTGGGAGACCCAGTACTTC | CASSIRVRGWETQYF
. | TRBJ2-2 | . | TRBV10-1 | TGCGCCAGCACCCGGGATCGCAACACCGGGGAGCTGTTTTTT | CASTRDRNTGELFF